This T cell receptor beta chain was documented in a study of T cell responses to AZD1222 COVID-19 vaccine. Study observations and caveats: Along spike, vaccine-associated CD4 TCRs were found throughout, with dominance at 160-218 and 743-854. Within unmutated variant regions lay the reported targets of nearly half of spike-specific TCRs. A rise in Spike-specific TCR breadth and depth followed two AZD1222 doses.

To note about this clone: The antigen remains unidentified.

Clones were sequenced by immunoSEQ multiplex PCR, and TCRdb holds only the in-frame ones, with some missing. The table lists approximately 150,000 clones, 94% of them singletons. This material consisted of peripheral blood, taken 28 days after the second AZD1222 dose. The sequence derives from an adult who received the AZD1222 COVID-19 vaccine.

This CDR3 is CASSSRQGAGTSPLHF. DNA for the CDR3: TGTGCCAGCAGCTCCCGTCAGGGGGCCGGAACATCACCCCTCCACTTT. The chain uses TRBV7-9 and TRBJ1-6; 8 nucleotides match TRBD1. V was clipped by 4 bases and J by 10 bases; unmatched bases: 12. CDR3 length: 16 residues. CDR1 and CDR2 from the germline V gene are SEHNR and FQNEAQ (reference sequence). The variable domain in full, with the rest retrieved from reference TRBV7-9 and TRBJ1-6, is DTGVSQNPRHKITKRGQNVTFRCDPISEHNRLYWYRQTLGQGPEFLTYFQNEAQLEKSRLLSDRFSAERPKGSFSTLEIQRTEQGDSAMYLCASSSRQGAGTSPLHFGNGTRLTVT.